The 18 T cell receptor beta chains below come from one sample, sequenced in a study of control samples from healthy donors and cancer patients. Using immunoSEQ multiplex PCR, the repertoire was profiled, and TCRdb retains in-frame clones only, with some absent. The table lists 150,000 to 200,000 clones, 90% to 95% of them singletons. Sequenced input: blood. Receptor source: a woman between 18 and 29 years old in good health.

The chain joins TRBV10-3 to TRBJ1-2, with unresolved D. This CDR3 region has 12 residues. V lost 10 bases and J lost 4, with 13 bases in between. Germline CDR1 ENHRY, CDR2 SYGVKD. In nucleotides, the CDR3 is TGTGCCACCTCCGAACGGAGCTATGGCTACACCTTC. Encoded protein: CATSERSYGYTF.

V is TRBV28 and J is TRBJ1-2; D might be TRBD1 (5 bases). This CDR3 is built from 11 residues. Germline V CDR1 and CDR2: MDHEN, SYDVKM. V shed 5 bases and J shed 8 bases, with 9 bases lying between them. The CDR3 region is CASSGGFGYTF. As DNA, the CDR3 is TGTGCCAGCAGTGGGGGTTTCGGCTACACCTTC.

The J gene is TRBJ2-4, the V gene TRBV5-1, with unresolved D. The germline CDR1 and CDR2 sequences are SGHRS and YFSETQ. CDR3 length: 14 amino acids. With 0 bases removed from V and 0 bases from J, the gap between germline ends came to 4 bases. CDR3 nucleotide sequence: TGCGCCAGCAGCTTGGATCTAGCCAAAAACATTCAGTACTTC. Translating gives CASSLDLAKNIQYF.

This clone has just one count. The chain joins TRBV28 to TRBJ2-7; 7 bases are a match to TRBD1. Germline values: CDR1 MDHEN, CDR2 SYDVKM. The CDR3 covers 18 residues. The junction had 15 bases not matched to a gene; V was cut back by 1 base and J by 3 bases. The CDR3 DNA sequence: TGTGCCAGCAGTTTATATAGTGTAAGCGGACAGGAGATCTACGAGCAGTACTTC. It is translated as CASSLYSVSGQEIYEQYF.

The chain links TRBV5-1 to TRBJ2-1; 11 bases line up with TRBD2. This CDR3 is 14 amino acids long. Germline V CDR1 and CDR2: SGHRS, YFSETQ. Trimming removed 2 bases from V and 6 bases from J; junction bases left unmatched: 1. This CDR3 reads CASSFTSGSNEQFF. The CDR3 bases are TGCGCCAGCAGCTTTACTAGCGGGAGCAATGAGCAGTTCTTC.

The V gene is TRBV7-9, the J gene TRBJ1-2; TRBD1 aligns across 7 bases. Germline-derived CDR1 and CDR2 are SEHNR and FQNEAQ (reference sequence). With V trimmed by 5 bases and J by 8 bases, 17 bases remained unmatched. The CDR3 has 16 amino acids. The CDR3 DNA reads as TGTGCCAGCAGCCCGGGGGACCAAAGACAGGGTAGGGGCTACACCTTC. It translates to CASSPGDQRQGRGYTF. The variable domain in full, completed from reference TRBV7-9 and TRBJ1-2, reads DTGVSQNPRHKITKRGQNVTFRCDPISEHNRLYWYRQTLGQGPEFLTYFQNEAQLEKSRLLSDRFSAERPKGSFSTLEIQRTEQGDSAMYLCASSPGDQRQGRGYTFGSGTRLTVV.

This chain joins TRBV18 and TRBJ1-3, with 7 positions matching TRBD1. CDR3 length: 15 residues. The V segment lost 2 bases and the J segment 4 bases; nucleotides outside the gene matches: 5. Germline CDR1 reads KGHSH; CDR2 reads LQKENI. In nucleotides, the CDR3 is TGTGCCAGCTCACCAAGCCGGGACAGAGGAAACACCATATATTTT. Translation: CASSPSRDRGNTIYF.

The rearrangement links TRBV15 to TRBJ1-5, with 10 bases lining up with TRBD1. The V and J ends lost 1 base and 6 bases, in that order; junction bases with no gene match: 18. There are 20 residues in the CDR3. Germline values: CDR1 LNHNV, CDR2 YYDKDF (reference sequence). The CDR3: CATSRGVTGGAGGLGQPQHF. As DNA, the CDR3 is TGTGCCACCAGCAGAGGAGTGACAGGGGGCGCGGGTGGGCTGGGTCAGCCCCAGCATTTT.

The V gene is TRBV18, the J gene TRBJ2-3; D is uncertain. Trimming stripped 3 bases from V and 2 bases from J, with 9 bases between. Looked up from germline, CDR1 is KGHSH and CDR2 is LQKENI. This CDR3 is built from 14 residues. The CDR3 DNA reads as TGTGCCAGCTCACCTTCTGCTATCACAGATACGCAGTATTTT. Translation: CASSPSAITDTQYF.

This clone showed up just once. V is TRBV5-4 and J is TRBJ2-1; 7 nucleotides align to TRBD2. Germline V gene sequence: CDR1 SGHNT, CDR2 YYREEE (reference sequence). The CDR3 spans 16 residues. J gave up 5 bases and V 0 bases, and 8 bases lay outside the gene matches. CDR3: CASSLAEYGTNNEQFF. The CDR3 DNA reads TGTGCCAGCAGCTTGGCCGAGTATGGGACTAACAATGAGCAGTTCTTC.

This chain links TRBV6-1 with TRBJ2-4; a weak D match, TRBD1 (6 bases). Deletions cut 1 base from V and 0 bases from J, with 10 bases between. There are 16 residues in the CDR3. CDR1 MNHNS and CDR2 SASEGT come from the germline V gene. In DNA form, the CDR3 reads TGTGCCAGCAGTGAAGACAGGGTACTAGCCAAAAACATTCAGTACTTC. Its translation: CASSEDRVLAKNIQYF.

V gene TRBV10-3 combines with J gene TRBJ2-7, with D uncertain. This CDR3 spans 14 amino acids. V lost 0 bases and J 3 bases, leaving 9 bases between the germline ends. Germline CDR1 is ENHRY and CDR2 is SYGVKD. Here the CDR3 DNA reads TGTGCCATCAGTGAGTCAACGAAGTACTACGAGCAGTACTTC. Encoded protein: CAISESTKYYEQYF.

CDR3 protein: CASILGAGDYEQYF. CDR3 in DNA: TGTGCCAGCATCCTAGGGGCAGGGGATTACGAGCAGTACTTC. V gene TRBV5-5 combines with J gene TRBJ2-7; D is possibly TRBD1 (6 bases). CDR3 length equals 14 residues. Germline CDR1 is SGHKS and CDR2 is YYEKEE (reference sequence). V was cut by 6 bases and J by 4 bases, with 17 bases left in between.

Points on this clone: The germline gene is not matched at one end of the junction; a read error may be the cause. This chain uses TRBV12-3 or TRBV12-4 with TRBJ1-2, with TRBD1 matching 7 bases. The CDR3 spans 13 residues. The CDR3 is CASSLDRDRGYTF. The CDR3 coding sequence is TGTGCCAGCAGCTTAGACAGGGATCGAGGCTACACCTTC.

This chain connects TRBV15 to TRBJ1-5; the D is unclear. The germline gives CDR1 LNHNV, CDR2 YYDKDF (reference sequence). V dropped 4 bases and J dropped 4 bases, with 14 bases sitting between them. The CDR3 covers 15 residues. The CDR3 DNA reads as TGTGCCACCAGCACCGCCCAACGAAGGAATCAGCCCCAGCATTTT. Amino acid sequence: CATSTAQRRNQPQHF. Based on the CDR3 plus reference TRBV15 and TRBJ1-5, the full variable domain is DAMVIQNPRYQVTQFGKPVTLSCSQTLNHNVMYWYQQKSSQAPKLLFHYYDKDFNNEADTPDNFQSRRPNTSFCFLDIRSPGLGDTAMYLCATSTAQRRNQPQHFGDGTRLSIL.

The rearrangement uses TRBV9 and TRBJ2-1, with a weak D call TRBD2 (5 bases). Germline CDR1 reads SGDLS; CDR2 reads YYNGEE. The V end was cut by 0 bases, the J end by 0 bases, with 7 bases between. The CDR3 covers 15 residues. CDR3 DNA: TGTGCCAGCAGCGTAGACGGACTCTCCTACAATGAGCAGTTCTTC. It encodes CASSVDGLSYNEQFF.

The chain couples TRBV6-5 to TRBJ2-1; TRBD1 might be the D (5 bases). Germline values: CDR1 MNHEY, CDR2 SVGAGI. V lost 7 bases to trimming and J lost 7 bases, with 14 bases between them. CDR3 length equals 13 residues. The CDR3 DNA is TGTGCCAGCATCTCAGGGCCTCCTAATGAGCAGTTCTTC. Translation gives CASISGPPNEQFF.

This sequence joins TRBV5-1 and TRBJ2-7; D is perhaps TRBD2 (5 bases). The CDR3 has 13 residues. CDR1 is SGHRS and CDR2 is YFSETQ in the germline V gene. V was trimmed by 0 bases and J by 5 bases, leaving 9 bases between them. The DNA for the CDR3 is TGCGCCAGCAGCTTGGCGAGGGTCCACGAGCAGTACTTC. Residues: CASSLARVHEQYF.